The 3 T cell receptor beta chains below were found in one sample sequenced in a study of CD8 T cells in Susac syndrome. An amount of RNA that ranged from about 0.45 to 1 ug was reverse transcribed with random hexamers. One entry per CDR3 protein results from TCRdb running MiXCR on the immunoSEQ multiplex PCR reads. Of about 120,000 distinct CDR3 sequences listed, about nine tenths are singletons. Sequencing input: CD4+ T cells from PBMCs. Every receptor here comes from a human donor in good health.

The chain employs TRBV3-1 and TRBJ2-7; 14 bases align to TRBD2. Looked up from germline, CDR1 is LGHDT and CDR2 is YNNKEL (reference sequence). After removal of 4 bases from V and 0 bases from J, the junction contained 5 bases not matched to a gene. This CDR3 is 17 amino acids long. The CDR3: CASSPGLAGGGSYEQYF. The CDR3 bases are TGTGCCAGCAGCCCCGGACTAGCGGGAGGCGGCTCCTACGAGCAGTACTTC.

The V call is TRBV6-5, the J call TRBJ2-7, with D tentatively TRBD1 (5 bases). The germline gives CDR1 MNHEY, CDR2 SVGAGI. The CDR3 is 15 residues long. V was shortened by 2 bases and J by 3 bases, with 14 bases between the two germline ends. CDR3 DNA sequence: TGTGCCAGCAGTTACACCCTTCAGGGAAACTACGAGCAGTACTTC. Protein: CASSYTLQGNYEQYF.

V and J are TRBV28 and TRBJ1-2; D is unresolved. CDR3 length equals 12 residues. The ends were cut back, 5 bases at V and 8 bases at J, with 12 bases in the middle. Germline V gene sequence: CDR1 MDHEN, CDR2 SYDVKM. In DNA form, the CDR3 reads TGTGCCAGCAGTCCCGCGTCATCCGGCTACACCTTC. This sequence encodes CASSPASSGYTF.